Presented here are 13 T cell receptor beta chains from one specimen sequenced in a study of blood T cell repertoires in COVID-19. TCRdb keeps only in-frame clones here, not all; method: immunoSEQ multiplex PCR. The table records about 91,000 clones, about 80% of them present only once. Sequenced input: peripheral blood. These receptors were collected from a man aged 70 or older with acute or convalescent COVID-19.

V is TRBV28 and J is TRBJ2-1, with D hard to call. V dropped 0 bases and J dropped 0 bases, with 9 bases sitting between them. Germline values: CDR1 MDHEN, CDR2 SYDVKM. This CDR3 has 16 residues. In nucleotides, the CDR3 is TGTGCCAGCAGTTTATGGGCTGCCAGCTCCTACAATGAGCAGTTCTTC. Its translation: CASSLWAASSYNEQFF.

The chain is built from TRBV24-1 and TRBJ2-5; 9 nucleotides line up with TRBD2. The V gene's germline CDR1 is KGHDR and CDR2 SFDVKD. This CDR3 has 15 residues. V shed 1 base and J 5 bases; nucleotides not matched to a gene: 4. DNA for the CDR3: TGTGCCACCAGTGATTTCGGCGGGAGGGGGGAGACCCAGTACTTC. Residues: CATSDFGGRGETQYF.

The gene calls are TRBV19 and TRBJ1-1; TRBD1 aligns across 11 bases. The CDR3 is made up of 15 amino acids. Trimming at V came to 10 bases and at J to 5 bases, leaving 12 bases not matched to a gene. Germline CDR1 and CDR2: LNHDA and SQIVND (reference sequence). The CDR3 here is CATWDRGGKKTEAFF. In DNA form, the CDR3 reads TGTGCCACCTGGGACAGGGGGGGGAAAAAGACTGAAGCTTTCTTT.

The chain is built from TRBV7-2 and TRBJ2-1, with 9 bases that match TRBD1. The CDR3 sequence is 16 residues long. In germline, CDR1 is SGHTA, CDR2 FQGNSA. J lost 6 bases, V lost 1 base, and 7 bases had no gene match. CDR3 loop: CASSLVRTGVGNEQFF. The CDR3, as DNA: TGTGCCAGCAGCTTAGTGAGGACAGGGGTTGGCAATGAGCAGTTCTTC.

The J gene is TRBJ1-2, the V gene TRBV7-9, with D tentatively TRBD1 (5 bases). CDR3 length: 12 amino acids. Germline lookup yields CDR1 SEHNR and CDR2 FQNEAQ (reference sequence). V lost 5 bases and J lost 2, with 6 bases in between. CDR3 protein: CASSPGNYGYTF. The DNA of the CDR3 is TGTGCCAGCAGCCCAGGGAACTATGGCTACACCTTC.

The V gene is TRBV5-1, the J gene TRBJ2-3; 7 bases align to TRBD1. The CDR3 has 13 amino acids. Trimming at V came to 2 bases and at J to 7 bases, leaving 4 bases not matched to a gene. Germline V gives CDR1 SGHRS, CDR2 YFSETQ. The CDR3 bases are TGCGCCAGCAGCTTACAGGGGCCCAATACGCAGTATTTT. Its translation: CASSLQGPNTQYF.

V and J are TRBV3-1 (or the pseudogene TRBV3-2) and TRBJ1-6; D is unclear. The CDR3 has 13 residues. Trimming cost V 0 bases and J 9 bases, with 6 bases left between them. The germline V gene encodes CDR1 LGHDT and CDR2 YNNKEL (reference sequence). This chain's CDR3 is CASSQDPSSPLHF. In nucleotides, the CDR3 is TGTGCCAGCAGCCAAGATCCCAGTTCACCCCTCCACTTT.

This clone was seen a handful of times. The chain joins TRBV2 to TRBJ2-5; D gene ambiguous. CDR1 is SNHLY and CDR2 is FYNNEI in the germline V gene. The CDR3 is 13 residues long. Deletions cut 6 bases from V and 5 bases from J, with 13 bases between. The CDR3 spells CASRGITGETQYF. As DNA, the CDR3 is TGTGCCAGCAGGGGTATTACCGGGGAGACCCAGTACTTC.

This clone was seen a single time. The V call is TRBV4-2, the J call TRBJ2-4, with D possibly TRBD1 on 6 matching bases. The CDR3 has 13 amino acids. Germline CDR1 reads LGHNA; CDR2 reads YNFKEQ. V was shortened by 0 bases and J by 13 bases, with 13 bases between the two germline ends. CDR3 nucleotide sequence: TGTGCCAGCAGCCAAGACCAAACAGGGATACAGTACTTC. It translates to CASSQDQTGIQYF.

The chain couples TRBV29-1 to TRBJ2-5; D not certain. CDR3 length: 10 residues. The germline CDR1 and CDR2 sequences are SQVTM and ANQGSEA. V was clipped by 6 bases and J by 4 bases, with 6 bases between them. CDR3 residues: CSVLVETQYF. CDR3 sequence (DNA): TGCAGCGTCTTAGTAGAGACCCAGTACTTC. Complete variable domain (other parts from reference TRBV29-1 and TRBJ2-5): SAVISQKPSRDICQRGTSLTIQCQVDSQVTMMFWYRQQPGQSLTLIATANQGSEATYESGFVIDKFPISRPNLTFSTLTVSNMSPEDSSIYLCSVLVETQYFGPGTRLLVL.

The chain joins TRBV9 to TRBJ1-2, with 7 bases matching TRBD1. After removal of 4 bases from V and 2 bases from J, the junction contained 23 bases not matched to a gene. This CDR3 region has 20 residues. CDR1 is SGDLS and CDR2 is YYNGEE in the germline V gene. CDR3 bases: TGTGCCAGCAGCTCCCCAGTTGGGCCCGGTGCAGGGGGAGGAAACTATGGCTACACCTTC. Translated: CASSSPVGPGAGGGNYGYTF.

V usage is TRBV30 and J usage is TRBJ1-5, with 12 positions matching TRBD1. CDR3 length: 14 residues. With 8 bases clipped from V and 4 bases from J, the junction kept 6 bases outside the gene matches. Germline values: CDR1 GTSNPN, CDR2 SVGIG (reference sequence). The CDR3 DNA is TGTGCCGCCCGGGACAGGGGGCGGAATCAGCCCCAGCATTTT. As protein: CAARDRGRNQPQHF.

The CDR3 loop is CASNPDRGGENQETQYF. The CDR3 DNA sequence: TGTGCCAGCAACCCGGATAGGGGGGGAGAGAACCAAGAGACCCAGTACTTC. The V call is TRBV28, the J call TRBJ2-5, with a weak D call TRBD2 (7 bases). This CDR3 contains 17 residues. The germline CDR1 and CDR2 sequences are MDHEN and SYDVKM. The V gene lost 7 bases and the J gene lost 0 bases, with 21 bases spanning the gap.